These 17 T cell receptor beta chains originate from one sample sequenced in a study of shared clonotypes between healthy human individuals. The data were produced by immunoSEQ multiplex PCR, yet TCRdb's version contains in-frame clones alone and is incomplete. This sample has 100,000 or so clones, with less than 50% found just once. The sample taken for sequencing was PBMCs. The source of these receptors is a woman between 35 and 50 years old in good health. Some clones in this sample may be carry-over from other donors' samples.

The V gene is TRBV7-2, the J gene TRBJ1-1, with TRBD1 as a possible D gene (6 bases). CDR1 is SGHTA and CDR2 is FQGNSA in the germline V gene. V was shortened by 1 base and J by 5 bases, with 11 bases between the two germline ends. The CDR3 extends over 14 amino acids. This CDR3 reads CASSLGFQGTEAFF. Written as DNA, the CDR3 is TGTGCCAGCAGCTTAGGTTTTCAGGGGACTGAAGCTTTCTTT. The full variable domain, in which reference TRBV7-2 and TRBJ1-1 provide the parts outside the CDR3, is GAGVSQSPSNKVTEKGKDVELRCDPISGHTALYWYRQSLGQGLEFLIYFQGNSAPDKSGLPSDRFSAERTGGSVSTLTIQRTQQEDSAVYLCASSLGFQGTEAFFGQGTRLTVV.

With regard to this clone: This may arise from a read error, as a much more abundant clone is one base away. This chain uses TRBV2 with TRBJ2-7; TRBD2 matches 9 bases. The CDR3 is 16 amino acids. Germline V gives CDR1 SNHLY, CDR2 FYNNEI. With 6 bases clipped from V and 5 bases from J, the junction kept 14 bases outside the gene matches. In DNA form, the CDR3 reads TGTGCCAGCAGCTCCTCTTTAGCGGGAGTTCGGCACGAGCAGTACTTC. Its protein is CASSSSLAGVRHEQYF. The whole variable domain, filled in from reference TRBV2 and TRBJ2-7, reads EPEVTQTPSHQVTQMGQEVILRCVPISNHLYFYWYRQILGQKVEFLVSFYNNEISEKSEIFDDQFSVERPDGSNFTLKIRSTKLEDSAMYFCASSSSLAGVRHEQYFGPGTRLTVT.

This sequence joins TRBV28 and TRBJ1-2; weak D call: TRBD1 (5 bases). The CDR3 covers 13 residues. Germline CDR1 MDHEN, CDR2 SYDVKM. The V and J ends lost 6 bases and 6 bases respectively, with 14 bases between them. The CDR3 is CASSPAGSHGYTF. CDR3 coding DNA: TGTGCCAGCAGCCCGGCAGGGTCCCATGGCTACACCTTC.

This sequence joins TRBV20-1 and TRBJ2-1, with no clear D. The CDR3 totals 11 residues. CDR1 is DFQATT, CDR2 SNEGSKA, per germline (reference sequence). V lost 3 bases and J 7 bases, leaving 7 bases between the germline ends. CDR3 in amino acids: CSASRINEQFF. CDR3 nucleotide sequence: TGCAGTGCTAGTAGGATAAATGAGCAGTTCTTC.

This clone was detected ten times or more. This chain connects TRBV6-5 to TRBJ2-2; 10 nucleotides line up with TRBD1. The junction had 4 bases not matched to a gene; V was cut back by 10 bases and J by 5 bases. This CDR3 has 13 amino acids. Germline CDR1 and CDR2: MNHEY and SVGAGI. The CDR3 coding sequence is TGTGCCACCGCGGACAGGGGGACCGGGGAGCTGTTTTTT. Translated, it gives CATADRGTGELFF.

V gene TRBV30 combines with J gene TRBJ2-5; D remains ambiguous. The CDR3 covers 14 residues. Germline CDR1 is GTSNPN and CDR2 is SVGIG (reference sequence). The V and J ends lost 2 bases and 0 bases respectively, with 10 bases between them. CDR3 region: CAWSSRQYQETQYF. In DNA, the CDR3 is TGTGCCTGGAGTTCGCGGCAGTACCAAGAGACCCAGTACTTC. Full variable domain (remainder filled in from reference TRBV30 and TRBJ2-5): SQTIHQWPATLVQPVGSPLSLECTVEGTSNPNLYWYRQAAGRGLQLLFYSVGIGQISSEVPQNLSASRPQDRQFILSSKKLLLSDSGFYLCAWSSRQYQETQYFGPGTRLLVL.

The chain uses TRBV2 and TRBJ2-5; perhaps TRBD1 as D (6 bases). The end of the DNA aligns better with TRBJ2-7, so the J call may be wrong. This CDR3 region has 16 residues. CDR1 and CDR2 (germline): SNHLY, FYNNEI. This chain's CDR3 is CASSERFGQHSYEQYF. The CDR3, as DNA: TGTGCCAGCAGTGAAAGGTTTGGACAGCACTCCTACGAGCAGTACTTC.

This clone was found many times. The V gene is TRBV4-1, the J gene TRBJ2-1, with 7 bases matching TRBD1. Trimming removed 4 bases from V and 9 bases from J; junction bases left unmatched: 18. Germline assignment: CDR1 MGHRA and CDR2 YSYEKL. The CDR3 has 17 residues. The CDR3 sequence: CASSRLYRDSTIFEQFF. The CDR3 DNA sequence: TGCGCCAGCAGCCGCCTCTACCGGGACAGTACTATCTTTGAGCAGTTCTTC.

The chain links TRBV10-3 to TRBJ2-7; TRBD1 is a possible D gene (6 bases). The CDR3 is made up of 15 amino acids. Germline V gene sequence: CDR1 ENHRY, CDR2 SYGVKD. Trimming cost V 4 bases and J 0 bases, with 13 bases left between them. This CDR3 reads CAISGTGWLSYEQYF. Written as DNA, the CDR3 is TGTGCCATCAGTGGAACAGGGTGGCTCTCCTACGAGCAGTACTTC.

The sample holds many counts of this clone. The chain couples TRBV7-3 to TRBJ2-1; a weak D match, TRBD2 (5 bases). This CDR3 comprises 13 residues. With 5 bases removed from V and 9 bases from J, the gap between germline ends came to 14 bases. CDR1 SGHTA and CDR2 FQGTGA come from the germline V gene. The CDR3 region has the DNA TGTGCCAGCAGCGATATTGAGGGAGCTGAGCAGTTCTTC. As protein: CASSDIEGAEQFF.

V and J are TRBV28 and TRBJ1-1; TRBD1 agrees at 7 bases. After removal of 6 bases from V and 8 bases from J, the junction contained 15 bases not matched to a gene. There are 15 residues in the CDR3. CDR1 is MDHEN, CDR2 SYDVKM, per germline. Here the CDR3 DNA reads TGTGCCAGCAGCCTACAGGGGTTAGAATCCTCAGAAGCTTTCTTT. This gives the protein CASSLQGLESSEAFF.

Only one count was recorded for this clone. J is TRBJ2-5 and V is TRBV19, with TRBD2 matching 7 bases. Germline V gives CDR1 LNHDA, CDR2 SQIVND (reference sequence). The CDR3 is 14 residues long. The trim removed 2 bases at V and 4 bases at J, leaving 4 bases unmatched. This chain's CDR3 is CASSIRAGVETQYF. The CDR3 DNA sequence: TGTGCCAGTAGTATACGGGCGGGAGTAGAGACCCAGTACTTC.

This clone was detected a few times. This CDR3 is also generated by other DNA sequences in the sample. V gene TRBV15 combines with J gene TRBJ2-1; D assignment may be TRBD1 or TRBD2 (6 bases each). The V and J ends lost 0 bases and 6 bases respectively, with 15 bases between them. Germline V gene sequence: CDR1 LNHNV, CDR2 YYDKDF (reference sequence). The CDR3 extends over 16 amino acids. CDR3 in amino acids: CATSRDPEGGRNEQFF. Written as DNA, the CDR3 is TGTGCCACCAGCAGAGACCCGGAGGGGGGTCGCAATGAGCAGTTCTTC.

V and J are TRBV7-2 and TRBJ2-1, with 8 bases identical to TRBD1. Germline V gives CDR1 SGHTA, CDR2 FQGNSA. V dropped 0 bases and J dropped 8; count of bases not matched to a gene: 9. This CDR3 contains 16 residues. As DNA, the CDR3 is TGTGCCAGCAGCTTAGCGACGACAGGGGAGGTCGATGAGCAGTTCTTC. It yields the protein CASSLATTGEVDEQFF.

Written as DNA, the CDR3 is TGTGCCAGCAGTCCCCAGGAGGGGCGGTACGAGCAGTACTTC. Encoded protein: CASSPQEGRYEQYF. This chain connects TRBV28 to TRBJ2-5, with a weak D call TRBD2 (6 bases). The end of the DNA aligns better with TRBJ2-7, so the J call may be wrong. Germline CDR1 reads MDHEN; CDR2 reads SYDVKM. The CDR3 consists of 14 residues.

The genes are TRBV28 and TRBJ2-3; D might be TRBD1 or TRBD2, each matching 5 bases. CDR1 and CDR2 (germline): MDHEN, SYDVKM. The CDR3 consists of 14 residues. V shed 3 bases and J shed 0 bases, with 7 bases lying between them. CDR3 sequence reads: CASSFRGSTDTQYF. CDR3 DNA sequence: TGTGCCAGCAGTTTCCGGGGCAGCACAGATACGCAGTATTTT.

This clone appeared a few times. The chain has TRBV27 and TRBJ2-1; 7 nucleotides agree with TRBD2. CDR1 and CDR2 from the germline V gene are MNHEY and SMNVEV (reference sequence). V lost 5 bases, J lost 6 bases, and 16 bases stayed unmatched. This CDR3 is 17 amino acids long. The CDR3 region is CASSLHRGGSGGNEQFF. CDR3 nucleotide sequence: TGTGCCAGCAGTCTTCACCGGGGCGGGAGCGGTGGCAATGAGCAGTTCTTC.